This TCR beta chain emerged from a study of shared clonotypes between healthy human individuals. Broader study findings: At large depth, rarefaction still showed sorted-subset sequencing to be incomplete. Generation probability values for non-shared clonotypes were lower than those for clonotypes shared by all four donors.

CDR3 length: 15 amino acids. Trimming took 2 bases from V and 2 from J, leaving 12 bases between them. CDR1 KGHSH and CDR2 LQKENI come from the germline V gene. Terminally differentiated effector memory CD45RA+ cells were left out of the naive CD8 fraction, which was CD45RO-negative and positively selected for CCR7. The repertoire was sequenced with immunoSEQ multiplex PCR; TCRdb's copy has only in-frame clones and lacks some. The table lists hundreds of thousands of clones, 85% to 95% of them singletons. Concerning this clone itself: Antigen unknown.

V usage is TRBV18 and J usage is TRBJ1-2; D is undetermined. The sample consisted of naive CD8+ T cells sorted from blood. This clonotype was obtained from a woman aged 25-40 years in good health. The DNA of the CDR3 is TGTGCCAGCTCACCAACGACTGCGAGGAACTATGGCTACACCTTC. Its translation: CASSPTTARNYGYTF.